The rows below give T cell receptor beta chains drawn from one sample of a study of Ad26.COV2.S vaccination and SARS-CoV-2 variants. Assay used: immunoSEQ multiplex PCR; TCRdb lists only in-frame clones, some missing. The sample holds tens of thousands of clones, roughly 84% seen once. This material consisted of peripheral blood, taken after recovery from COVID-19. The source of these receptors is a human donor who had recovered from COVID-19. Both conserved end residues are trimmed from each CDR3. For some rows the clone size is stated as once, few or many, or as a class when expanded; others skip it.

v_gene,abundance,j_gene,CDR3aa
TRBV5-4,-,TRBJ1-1,ASSSQGSVTEAF
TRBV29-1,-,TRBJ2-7,SVGANRDTYEQY
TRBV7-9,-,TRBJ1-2,ASPLGAGAEGYT
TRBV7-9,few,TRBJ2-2,ASSLASGTAGELF
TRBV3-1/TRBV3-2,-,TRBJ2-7,ASSQQAGGPYEQY
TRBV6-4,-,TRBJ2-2,ASSVKTGSWNTGELF
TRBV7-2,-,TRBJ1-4,ASSSDRGRNEKLF
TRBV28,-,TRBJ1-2,ASSAGGGYT
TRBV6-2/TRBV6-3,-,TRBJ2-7,ASSLRQGNEQY
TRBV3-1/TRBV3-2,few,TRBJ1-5,ASSQFTGQPQH
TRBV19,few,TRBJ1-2,ASTEQPNYGYT
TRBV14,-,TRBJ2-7,ASSQESGRVYEQY
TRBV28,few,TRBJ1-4,ASSLYGQTGRVGKLF
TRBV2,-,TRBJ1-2,ASSGPRALGYGYT
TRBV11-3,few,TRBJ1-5,ASSLDENQPQH
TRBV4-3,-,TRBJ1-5,ASSQEYPQGLNNQPQH
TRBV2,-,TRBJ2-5,ASRRVEGAAETQY
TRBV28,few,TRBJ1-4,ASGPGGVEKLF
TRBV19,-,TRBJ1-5,ASSFAGTAPQYSNQPQH
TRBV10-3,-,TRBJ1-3,AISDLTGNAGNTIY
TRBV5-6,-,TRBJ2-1,ASSGGLAGLAEQF
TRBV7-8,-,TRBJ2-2,ASSLAYTGELF
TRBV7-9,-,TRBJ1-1,ASSLVGGVTEAF
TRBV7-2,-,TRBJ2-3,ASSLVVGSTDTQY
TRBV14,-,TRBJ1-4,ASSQRDFATNEKLF
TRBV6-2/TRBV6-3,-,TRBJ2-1,ASNPTSGRGEQF
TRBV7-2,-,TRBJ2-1,ASSFPPSKPGQF
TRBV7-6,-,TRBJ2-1,ASSLTTGSSSYNEQF
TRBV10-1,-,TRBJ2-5,ASSEASGSVETQY
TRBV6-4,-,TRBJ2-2,ASSDWGSSGELF
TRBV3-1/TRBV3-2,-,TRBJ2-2,ASSQEVMRTGELF
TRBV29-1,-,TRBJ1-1,SGRRQETEAF
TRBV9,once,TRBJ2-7,ASSVAGNGYEQY
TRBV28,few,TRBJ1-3,ASLSLRTGNTIY
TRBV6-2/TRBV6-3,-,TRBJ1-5,ASSYDPQGHSNQPQH
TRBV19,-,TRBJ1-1,ASSNPDTEAF
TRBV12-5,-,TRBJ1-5,ASGLWLGGVSQH
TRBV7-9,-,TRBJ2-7,ASSEAGYEQY
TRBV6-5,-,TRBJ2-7,ASSLTIGDEQY
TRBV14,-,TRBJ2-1,ASSNPLGGYNEQF
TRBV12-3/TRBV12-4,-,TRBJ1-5,ASSYLSRGPQH
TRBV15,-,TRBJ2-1,ATSRTGTSRDNEQF
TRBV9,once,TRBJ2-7,ASSVGAGGPHEQY
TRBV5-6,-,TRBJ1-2,ASSLIVQGNYGYT
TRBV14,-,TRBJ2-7,ASSPRLGALGHEQY
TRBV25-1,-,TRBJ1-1,ASSDTPGQGAPEAF
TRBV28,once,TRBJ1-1,ASSSLGRENTEAF
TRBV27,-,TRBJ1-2,ASSPLSRERGYT
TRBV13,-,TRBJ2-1,ASSYLLAGPGSEQF
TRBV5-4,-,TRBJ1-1,ASSLVGRRGAF
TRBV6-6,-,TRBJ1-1,ASSYGATGRNTEAF
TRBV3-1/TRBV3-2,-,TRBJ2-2,ASSQDRAFRELF
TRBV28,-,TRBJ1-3,ASRLGQGNTIY